This is a list of T cell receptor beta chains from one sample in a study of cytomegalovirus exposure and HLA in healthy donors. The table came from immunoSEQ multiplex PCR; TCRdb's copy has only in-frame clones and leaves some out. The sample carries 200,000 to 250,000 clones, roughly 79% recorded once. Sequencing was carried out using PBMCs. The receptors were gathered from a middle-aged woman in good health and CMV-seronegative. The CDR3 runs from the conserved cysteine through the conserved F or W. A D gene is named only where the DNA matches it firmly.

D: -
V: TRBV18
CDR3: CASSPYDSSRGSYNSPLHF

D: TRBD1
V: TRBV19
CDR3: CASSITTGDYEQYF

D: TRBD1
V: TRBV27
CDR3: CASSQTGGTDTQYF

D: TRBD1
V: TRBV28
CDR3: CASSSGQPVYEQYF

D: -
V: TRBV9
CDR3: CASSVEGGGGETQYF

D: -
V: TRBV5-1
CDR3: CASSLDFSAPNTEAFF

D: -
V: TRBV7-3
CDR3: CASSPTGYDGYTF

D: -
V: TRBV28
CDR3: CASSSTGSSGNTIYF

D: TRBD2
V: TRBV9
CDR3: CASSVSGGATTDTQYF

D: TRBD1
V: TRBV27
CDR3: CASRLGTASYNEQFF

D: -
V: TRBV2
CDR3: CASSAGTFNTGELFF

D: TRBD1
V: TRBV6-5
CDR3: CASSYAGTGYEKLFF

D: TRBD1
V: TRBV19
CDR3: CASSPRTGSWDQPQHF

D: -
V: TRBV30
CDR3: CAWGALNTEAFF

D: -
V: TRBV19
CDR3: CASNPTRNTGELFF

D: -
V: TRBV15
CDR3: CATRLSGANVLTF

D: -
V: TRBV18
CDR3: CASSPSQGNTIYF

D: TRBD2
V: TRBV29-1
CDR3: CSVASTSGGGRTGELFF

D: -
V: TRBV7-2
CDR3: CASSLAPGWTGELFF

D: -
V: TRBV7-2
CDR3: CASRMDSQAYSPLHF

D: TRBD1
V: TRBV19
CDR3: CASRIRTGGWTEAFF

D: TRBD1
V: TRBV27
CDR3: CASSYGSRGLYAIYNEQFF

D: -
V: TRBV6-5
CDR3: CASSLTGNTEAFF

D: -
V: TRBV7-6
CDR3: CASSPRRGESYTGELFF

D: -
V: TRBV28
CDR3: CASSSIGPTEAFF

D: TRBD2
V: TRBV7-6
CDR3: CASSPTTGRGGTQYF

D: -
V: TRBV6-6
CDR3: CASSYPGGDEQYF